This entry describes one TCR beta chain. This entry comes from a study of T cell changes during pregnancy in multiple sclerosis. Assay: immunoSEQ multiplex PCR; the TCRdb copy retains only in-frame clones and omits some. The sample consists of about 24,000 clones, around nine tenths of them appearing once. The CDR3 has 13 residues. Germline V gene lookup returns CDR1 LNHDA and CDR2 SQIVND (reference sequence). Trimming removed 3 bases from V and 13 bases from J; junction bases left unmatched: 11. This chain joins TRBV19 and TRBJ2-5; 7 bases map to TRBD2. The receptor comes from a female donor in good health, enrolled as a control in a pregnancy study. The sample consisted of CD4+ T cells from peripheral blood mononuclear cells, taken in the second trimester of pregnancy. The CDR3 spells CASSIREGGDPYF. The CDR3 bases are TGTGCCAGTAGTATCAGGGAGGGAGGGGACCCGTACTTC.